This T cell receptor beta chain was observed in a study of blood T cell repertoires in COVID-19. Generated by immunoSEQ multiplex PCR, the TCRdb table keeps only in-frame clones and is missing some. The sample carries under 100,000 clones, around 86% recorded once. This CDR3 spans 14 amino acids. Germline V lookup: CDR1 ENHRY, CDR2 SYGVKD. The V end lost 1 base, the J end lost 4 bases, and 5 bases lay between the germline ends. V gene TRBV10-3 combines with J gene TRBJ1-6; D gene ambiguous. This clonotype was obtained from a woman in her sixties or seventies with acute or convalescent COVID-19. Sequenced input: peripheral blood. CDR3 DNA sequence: TGTGCCATCAGTGAGTTCCCTTATAATTCACCCCTCCACTTT. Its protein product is CAISEFPYNSPLHF.